This T cell receptor (beta chain) was found in a study of preoperative IRX-2 immunotherapy in early breast cancer. The treatment denotes: preoperative locoregional IRX-2 cytokine immunotherapy. V lost 5 bases and J 6 bases, leaving 14 bases between the germline ends. Germline V gives CDR1 MNHGY, CDR2 SAAAGT. The CDR3 is 13 residues long. Using immunoSEQ multiplex PCR, the repertoire was profiled, and TCRdb retains in-frame clones only, with some absent. In the table there are roughly 93,000 clones, about nine tenths of which are singletons. The V and J genes are TRBV6-8 and TRBJ2-7; D might be TRBD1 (7 bases). This clonotype originated in a human donor with breast cancer. The material was tumor tissue, obtained after IRX-2 immunotherapy. The CDR3, as DNA: TGTGCCAGCAGTGACCGCCAGGGGGGCGAGCAGTACTTC. This gives the protein CASSDRQGGEQYF.